The subject of this entry is one T cell receptor beta chain. The antigen is unknown. TCRdb fed the reads into MiXCR, producing one record per CDR3 protein. The sample comprises around 450,000 distinct CDR3 sequences, 30% to 40% of which are singletons, and about an eighth rests with the top ten. These data originate in a study of T cell repertoires in cytomegalovirus infection. Overall study context: A matching HLA type, together with CMV infection, was signaled by public TCR beta signatures. General study results and limits: Using cumulative public TCR beta family frequency, the authors identified those who carried CMV together with the relevant HLA. Across the ex vivo response, the dominant clonotypes were HLA-C-restricted CMV-specific TCR beta clonotypes.

The V end was cut by 6 bases, the J end by 4 bases, with 9 bases between. Germline values: CDR1 PRHDT, CDR2 FYEKMQ (reference sequence). The length of the CDR3 is 12 residues. V and J are TRBV13 and TRBJ1-2; D is undetermined. The sample taken for sequencing was PBMCs. The TCR comes from a human donor in good health (CMV status not recorded). Some clones in this sample may be carry-over from other donors' samples. The CDR3 region has the DNA TGTGCCAGCAGAAGAGAGGGCTATGGCTACACCTTC. It codes for CASRREGYGYTF.